This TCR beta chain originates from a study of control samples from healthy donors and cancer patients. CDR3 length: 13 residues. Germline V lookup: CDR1 MDHEN, CDR2 SYDVKM. Between the trimmed V and J ends, which lost 10 bases and 1 base, there was a span of 8 bases. Sequenced by immunoSEQ multiplex PCR; TCRdb stores in-frame clones only, minus some. The repertoire holds 150,000 or so clones, with over 85% as singletons. The chain is built from TRBV28 and TRBJ2-6; D not resolved. The sequence was collected from a man aged 45-65 years in good health. Sequencing was carried out using blood. Here the CDR3 DNA reads TGTGCCACCGGATTGTCTGGGGCCAACGTCCTGACTTTC. It encodes CATGLSGANVLTF.